This is a list of T cell receptor beta chains from one sample in a study of T cells in Graves' hyperthyroidism and ophthalmopathy. TCRdb reprocessed the multiplex PCR reads via MiXCR and lists one record per CDR3 protein. This table holds about 420,000 distinct CDR3 sequences, approximately 14% found once. Sample: blood. Receptors originate from a woman between 18 and 29 years old with Graves' hyperthyroidism. Each CDR3 is given with its conserved first and last residue. The D gene is left open where the match is weak. Expanded clones get a size class; other rows say once, few or many, or leave the size out.

CDR3nt: TGCGCCAGCAGCGGAACGGGACAGGCCTATGGCTACACCTTC; CDR3aa: CASSGTGQAYGYTF; v_gene: TRBV5-1; d_gene: TRBD1; abundance: many; j_gene: TRBJ1-2
CDR3nt: TGTGCCACCCAAAGGGACTCTGGAAACACCATATATTTT; CDR3aa: CATQRDSGNTIYF; v_gene: TRBV28; d_gene: .; abundance: many; j_gene: TRBJ1-3
CDR3nt: TGCGCCAGCAGCTTTTGGACGGTGAACACTGAAGCTTTCTTT; CDR3aa: CASSFWTVNTEAFF; v_gene: TRBV5-1; d_gene: .; abundance: many; j_gene: TRBJ1-1
CDR3nt: TGTGCCAGCAGCTACCGCGGATTGCGGGGGGATATCTACAATGAGCAGTTCTTC; CDR3aa: CASSYRGLRGDIYNEQFF; v_gene: TRBV11-2; d_gene: TRBD2; abundance: many; j_gene: TRBJ2-1
CDR3nt: TGTGCCAGCAGTCTTCAAGGGGTCTACACTGAAGCTTTCTTT; CDR3aa: CASSLQGVYTEAFF; v_gene: TRBV12-3/TRBV12-4; d_gene: .; abundance: many; j_gene: TRBJ1-1
CDR3nt: TGCGCCAGCAGTGAGTCTGTTTCGACGGATAAGGAGACCCAGTACTTC; CDR3aa: CASSESVSTDKETQYF; v_gene: TRBV10-1; d_gene: .; abundance: few; j_gene: TRBJ2-5
CDR3nt: TGTGCCAGCAGCTGGAGGGCCGAAGATACGCAGTATTTT; CDR3aa: CASSWRAEDTQYF; v_gene: TRBV7-9; d_gene: .; abundance: .; j_gene: TRBJ2-3
CDR3nt: TGTGCCAGCAGCCAAGATCTTAGCGGGGGACTTACCTCCTACAATGAGCAGTTCTTC; CDR3aa: CASSQDLSGGLTSYNEQFF; v_gene: TRBV4-2; d_gene: TRBD2; abundance: .; j_gene: TRBJ2-1
CDR3nt: TGTGCCAGCAGCCTTGGCAGGGGGCGAGACGCAGATACGCAGTATTTT; CDR3aa: CASSLGRGRDADTQYF; v_gene: TRBV7-2; d_gene: TRBD1; abundance: .; j_gene: TRBJ2-3
CDR3nt: TGCGCCAGCGGACACTCAGGGGACAATGAGCAGTTCTTC; CDR3aa: CASGHSGDNEQFF; v_gene: TRBV10-1; d_gene: .; abundance: .; j_gene: TRBJ2-1
CDR3nt: TGTGCCAGCGACACCCGGGGGGCTGAAGCTTCCTTT; CDR3aa: CASDTRGAEASF; v_gene: TRBV28; d_gene: .; abundance: few; j_gene: TRBJ1-1
CDR3nt: TGTGCCAGCAGTTACGCCACAGCGAGCTCCTATAATTCACCCCTCCACTTT; CDR3aa: CASSYATASSYNSPLHF; v_gene: TRBV6-5; d_gene: .; abundance: .; j_gene: TRBJ1-6
CDR3nt: TGCAGCGTTGCGGCGGGAGGGACGAACACCGGGGAGCTGTTTTTT; CDR3aa: CSVAAGGTNTGELFF; v_gene: TRBV29-1; d_gene: TRBD2; abundance: many; j_gene: TRBJ2-2
CDR3nt: TGTGCCAGCAGCGCTAGACCGTCCGGGGAGCTGTTTTTT; CDR3aa: CASSARPSGELFF; v_gene: TRBV9; d_gene: .; abundance: .; j_gene: TRBJ2-2
CDR3nt: TGCAGCGCCGAACAGACCGGGGAGCTGTTTTTT; CDR3aa: CSAEQTGELFF; v_gene: TRBV29-1; d_gene: .; abundance: few; j_gene: TRBJ2-2
CDR3nt: TGTGCCAGCAGCCCTTATCTACTAGCGGGAGGGCTGGGTGAGCAGTTCTTC; CDR3aa: CASSPYLLAGGLGEQFF; v_gene: TRBV5-5; d_gene: TRBD2; abundance: many; j_gene: TRBJ2-1
CDR3nt: TGCAGCGTTGAGGGGGGGACCGGGGAGCTGTTTTTT; CDR3aa: CSVEGGTGELFF; v_gene: TRBV29-1; d_gene: TRBD2; abundance: few; j_gene: TRBJ2-2